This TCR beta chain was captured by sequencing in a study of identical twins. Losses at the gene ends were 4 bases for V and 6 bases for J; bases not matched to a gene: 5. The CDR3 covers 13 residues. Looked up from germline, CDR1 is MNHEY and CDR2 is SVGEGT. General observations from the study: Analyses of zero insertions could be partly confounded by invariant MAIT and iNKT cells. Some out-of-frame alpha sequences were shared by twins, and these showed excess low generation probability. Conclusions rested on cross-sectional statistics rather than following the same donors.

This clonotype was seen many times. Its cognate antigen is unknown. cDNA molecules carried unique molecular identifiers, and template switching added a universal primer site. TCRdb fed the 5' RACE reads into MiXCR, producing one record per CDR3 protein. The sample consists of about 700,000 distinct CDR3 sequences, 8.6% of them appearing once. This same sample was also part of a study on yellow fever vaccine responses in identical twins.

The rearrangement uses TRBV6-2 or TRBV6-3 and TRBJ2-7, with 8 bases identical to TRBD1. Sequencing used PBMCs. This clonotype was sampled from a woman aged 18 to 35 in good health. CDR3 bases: TGTGCCAGCAGTTTGGGCAGGGGGCTCGAGCAGTACTTC. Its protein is CASSLGRGLEQYF.